Below are 3 T cell receptor beta chains sequenced from a single sample in a study of T cells in Graves' hyperthyroidism and ophthalmopathy. Authors of the study amplified TCR beta CDR3 regions from RNA transcripts. HTBI primers drove first-round RT-PCR of the TCR CDR3. TCRdb redid the calling of the multiplex PCR reads with MiXCR, one entry per CDR3 protein. In the table there are approximately 49,000 distinct CDR3 sequences, roughly half of which are singletons. Sequences were obtained from peripheral blood or thyroid tissue (not recorded which). The source is a man aged 18 to 29 with Graves' hyperthyroidism.

A single count supports this clonotype. V is TRBV7-9 and J is TRBJ1-6; no firm D call. The ends were cut back, 2 bases at V and 10 bases at J, with 3 bases in the middle. The CDR3 has 11 residues. CDR1 is SEHNR and CDR2 is FQNEAQ in the germline V gene (reference sequence). Here the CDR3 reads CASSLQSPLHF. CDR3 sequence (DNA): TGTGCCAGCAGCTTACAATCACCCCTCCACTTT.

This clonotype was seen a few times. The rearrangement uses TRBV2 and TRBJ1-5; D is ambiguous. The germline V and J ends were trimmed by 3 bases and 0 bases, with 9 bases remaining between them. The CDR3 is made up of 15 amino acids. The germline V gene has CDR1 SNHLY and CDR2 FYNNEI. The CDR3 protein is CASSDSGYSNQPQHF. The DNA for the CDR3 is TGTGCCAGCAGTGATTCGGGGTATAGCAATCAGCCCCAGCATTTT.

This clonotype has only a few counts. The rearrangement uses TRBV7-9 and TRBJ2-3; 9 bases fit TRBD2. Trimming at V came to 5 bases and at J to 2 bases, leaving 8 bases not matched to a gene. The germline gives CDR1 SEHNR, CDR2 FQNEAQ (reference sequence). The CDR3 is 16 amino acids. CDR3 DNA: TGTGCCAGCAGCCAACATAGCGGGAGTTTCACAGATACGCAGTATTTT. It yields the protein CASSQHSGSFTDTQYF.